The rows below give T cell receptor beta chains drawn from one sample of a study of T cell responses to AZD1222 COVID-19 vaccine. Profiling relied on immunoSEQ multiplex PCR, and the TCRdb table lists in-frame clones only, not all of them. The sample consists of around 100,000 clones, about 89% of them appearing once. The material was peripheral blood, obtained on day 0 of AZD1222 vaccination. The receptors originated from an adult in good health. CDR3s include the opening cysteine and the closing phenylalanine or tryptophan. The D gene is left open where the match is weak. A clone size is listed for some rows: how often the clone was seen (once, few, many), or a class if it is expanded.

TRBV12-3/TRBV12-4,TRBJ1-6,-,-,TGTGCCAGCAGAAACACGGGAGTCTCACCCCTCCACTTT,CASRNTGVSPLHF
TRBV28,TRBJ1-2,TRBD1,-,TGTGCCAGCAGTAACCGACAGGGGTGGTCTCCTGGCTACACCTTC,CASSNRQGWSPGYTF
TRBV12-3/TRBV12-4,TRBJ2-7,-,-,TGTGCCAGCAGTACTGGGAGCTCCTACGAGCAGTACTTC,CASSTGSSYEQYF
TRBV27,TRBJ1-4,-,-,TGTGCCAGCAGCCCCGGACAGATTCTGACGTTCGGAAAACTGTTTTTT,CASSPGQILTFGKLFF
TRBV29-1,TRBJ2-1,TRBD1,-,TGCAGCGTTGAAGAAAGGGGGGGGACAGGGTTCGATGAGCAGTTCTTC,CSVEERGGTGFDEQFF
TRBV9,TRBJ2-1,TRBD1,once,TGTGCCAGCAGGGAACCGGGACAGGGAGGGGATGAGCAGTTCTTC,CASREPGQGGDEQFF
TRBV13,TRBJ2-3,-,-,TGTGCCAGCAGCTTAGTGCGGGCCACAGATACGCAGTATTTT,CASSLVRATDTQYF
TRBV18,TRBJ2-2,-,-,TGTGCCAGCTCACCCAGGACAGCTAACACCGGGGAGCTGTTTTTT,CASSPRTANTGELFF
TRBV28,TRBJ2-2,-,-,TGTGTGAGCAGGAGGAACACCGGGGAGCTGTTTTTT,CVSRRNTGELFF
TRBV5-1,TRBJ2-3,TRBD1,-,TGCGCCAGCCGCGGACAGGGGCCGATCACAGATACGCAGTATTTT,CASRGQGPITDTQYF
TRBV2,TRBJ1-1,-,-,TGTGCCAGCAGTGAGGGTTCAAGTAACACTGAAGCTTTCTTT,CASSEGSSNTEAFF